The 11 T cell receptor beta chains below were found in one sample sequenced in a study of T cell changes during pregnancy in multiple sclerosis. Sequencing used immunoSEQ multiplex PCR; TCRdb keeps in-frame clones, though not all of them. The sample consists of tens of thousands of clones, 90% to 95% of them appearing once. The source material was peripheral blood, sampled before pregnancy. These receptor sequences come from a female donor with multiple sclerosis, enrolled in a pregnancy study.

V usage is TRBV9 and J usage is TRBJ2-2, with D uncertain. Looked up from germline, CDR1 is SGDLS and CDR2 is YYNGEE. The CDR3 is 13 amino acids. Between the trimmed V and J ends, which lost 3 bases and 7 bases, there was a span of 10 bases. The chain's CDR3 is CASSGPADGELFF. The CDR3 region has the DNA TGTGCCAGCAGCGGGCCCGCGGACGGGGAGCTGTTTTTT.

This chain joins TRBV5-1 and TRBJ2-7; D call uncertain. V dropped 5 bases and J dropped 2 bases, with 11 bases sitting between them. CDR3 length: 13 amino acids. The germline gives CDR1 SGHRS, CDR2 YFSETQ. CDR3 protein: CASRSQETYEQYF. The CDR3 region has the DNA TGCGCCAGCAGGTCTCAGGAAACCTACGAGCAGTACTTC. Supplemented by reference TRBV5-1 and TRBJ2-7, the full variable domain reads KAGVTQTPRYLIKTRGQQVTLSCSPISGHRSVSWYQQTPGQGLQFLFEYFSETQRNKGNFPGRFSGRQFSNSRSEMNVSTLELGDSALYLCASRSQETYEQYFGPGTRLTVT.

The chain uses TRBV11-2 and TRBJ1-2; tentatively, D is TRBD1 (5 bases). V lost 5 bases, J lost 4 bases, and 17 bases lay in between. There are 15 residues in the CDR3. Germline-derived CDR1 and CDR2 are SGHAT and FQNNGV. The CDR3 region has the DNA TGTGCCAGCAGCCGCGGGGAGGGGAGGATCTATGGCTACACCTTC. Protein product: CASSRGEGRIYGYTF.

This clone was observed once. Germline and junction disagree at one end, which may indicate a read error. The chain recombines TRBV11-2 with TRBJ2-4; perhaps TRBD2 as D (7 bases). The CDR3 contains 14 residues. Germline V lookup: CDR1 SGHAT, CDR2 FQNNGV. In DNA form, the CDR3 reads TGTGCCAGCAGCCCTGGGGGGGCCAGAAACATTCAGTACTTC. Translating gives CASSPGGARNIQYF.

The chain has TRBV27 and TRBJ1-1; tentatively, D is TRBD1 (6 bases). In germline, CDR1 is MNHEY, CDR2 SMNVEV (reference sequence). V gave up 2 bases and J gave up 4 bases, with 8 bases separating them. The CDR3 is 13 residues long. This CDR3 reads CASSLGRGTEAFF. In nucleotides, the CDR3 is TGTGCCAGCAGTTTAGGCAGGGGCACTGAAGCTTTCTTT.

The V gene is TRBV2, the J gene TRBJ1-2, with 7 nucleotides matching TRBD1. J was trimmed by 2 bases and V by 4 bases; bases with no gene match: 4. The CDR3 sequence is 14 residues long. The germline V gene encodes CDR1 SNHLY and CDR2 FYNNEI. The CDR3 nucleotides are TGTGCCAGCAGTGCTCCGGGACAGAACTATGGCTACACCTTC. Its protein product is CASSAPGQNYGYTF.

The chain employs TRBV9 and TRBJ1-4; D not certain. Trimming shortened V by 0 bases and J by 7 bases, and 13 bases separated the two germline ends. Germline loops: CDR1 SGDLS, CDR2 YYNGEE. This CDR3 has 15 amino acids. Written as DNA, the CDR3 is TGTGCCAGCAGCGTAGACGACGGGGATTTTGAAAAACTGTTTTTT. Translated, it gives CASSVDDGDFEKLFF. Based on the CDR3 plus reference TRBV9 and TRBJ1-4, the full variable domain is DSGVTQTPKHLITATGQRVTLRCSPRSGDLSVYWYQQSLDQGLQFLIQYYNGEERAKGNILERFSAQQFPDLHSELNLSSLELGDSALYFCASSVDDGDFEKLFFGSGTQLSVL.

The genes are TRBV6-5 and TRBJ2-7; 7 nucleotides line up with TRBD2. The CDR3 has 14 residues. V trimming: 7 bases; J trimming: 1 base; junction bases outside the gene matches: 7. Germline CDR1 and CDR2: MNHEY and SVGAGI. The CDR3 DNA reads TGTGCCAGCAAGGCGGGGGTAGAGTCCTACGAGCAGTACTTC. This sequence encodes CASKAGVESYEQYF.

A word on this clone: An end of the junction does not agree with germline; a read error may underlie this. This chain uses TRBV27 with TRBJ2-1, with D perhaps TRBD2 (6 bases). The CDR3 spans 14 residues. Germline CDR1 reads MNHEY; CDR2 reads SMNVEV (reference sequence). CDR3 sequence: CASSLRDSNNGQFF. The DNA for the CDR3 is TGTGCCAGCAGTTTAAGGGACTCCAACAATGGGCAGTTCTTC.

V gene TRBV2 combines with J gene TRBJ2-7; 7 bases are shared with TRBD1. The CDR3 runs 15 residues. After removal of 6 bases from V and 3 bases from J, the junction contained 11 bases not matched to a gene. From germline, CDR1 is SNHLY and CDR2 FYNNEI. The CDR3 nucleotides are TGTGCCAGCAGAAACACCGGGACAGCGCACTACGAGCAGTACTTC. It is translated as CASRNTGTAHYEQYF.

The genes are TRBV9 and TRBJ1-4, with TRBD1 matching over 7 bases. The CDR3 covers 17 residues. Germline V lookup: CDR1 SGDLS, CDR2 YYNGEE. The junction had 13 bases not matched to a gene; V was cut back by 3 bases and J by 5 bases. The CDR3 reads CASSEGVRTGGNEKLFF. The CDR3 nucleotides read TGTGCCAGCAGCGAGGGTGTAAGGACAGGTGGGAATGAAAAACTGTTTTTT.